The 5 T cell receptor beta chains given below trace back to one sample, sequenced in a study of response to subunit inactivated influenza vaccine. Each CDR3 protein is one row after TCRdb ran MiXCR on the RT-PCR reads. The sample records about 500,000 distinct CDR3 sequences, approximately 7.3% being singletons. The material was PBMCs from blood, obtained less than 30 months after vaccination. The receptors stem from a man aged 50 to 69 who received an inactivated influenza vaccine.

This clonotype appeared many times. The genes are TRBV5-1 and TRBJ2-5, with 10 bases identical to TRBD2. The V segment lost 0 bases and the J segment 1 base; nucleotides outside the gene matches: 9. CDR1 is SGHRS and CDR2 is YFSETQ in the germline V gene. The CDR3 has 18 residues. The CDR3 sequence: CASSLGDRTSGFQETQYF. The CDR3 nucleotides read TGCGCCAGCAGCTTGGGAGACAGGACTAGCGGATTCCAAGAGACCCAGTACTTC. The whole variable domain, filled in from reference TRBV5-1 and TRBJ2-5, reads KAGVTQTPRYLIKTRGQQVTLSCSPISGHRSVSWYQQTPGQGLQFLFEYFSETQRNKGNFPGRFSGRQFSNSRSEMNVSTLELGDSALYLCASSLGDRTSGFQETQYFGPGTRLLVL.

This clonotype was counted a few times. CDR3 region: CSAVATGFSYEQYF. The CDR3 DNA reads TGCAGCGCTGTTGCCACAGGCTTCTCCTACGAGCAGTACTTC. The chain couples TRBV29-1 to TRBJ2-7; tentatively, D is TRBD1 (5 bases). Trimming shortened V by 7 bases and J by 0 bases, and 16 bases separated the two germline ends. Germline lookup yields CDR1 SQVTM and CDR2 ANQGSEA. This CDR3 has 14 amino acids.

This clonotype was counted a few times. This sequence joins TRBV5-6 and TRBJ2-1, with D possibly matching TRBD1 (5 bases). Trimming left V 6 bases short and J 0 bases short, with 16 bases between. Looked up from germline, CDR1 is SGHDT and CDR2 is YYEEEE. The CDR3 consists of 16 residues. The CDR3 sequence: CASISNRITSYNEQFF. Here the CDR3 DNA reads TGTGCCAGCATCTCGAACAGGATCACCTCCTACAATGAGCAGTTCTTC.

This clonotype came up many times. V is TRBV9 and J is TRBJ2-7; possible D gene TRBD1, 6 bases. With 0 bases removed from V and 1 base from J, the gap between germline ends came to 11 bases. Per germline, CDR1 SGDLS and CDR2 YYNGEE. The CDR3 contains 15 residues. CDR3 amino acids: CASSVGTVSSYEQYF. Here the CDR3 DNA reads TGTGCCAGCAGCGTAGGGACAGTATCTTCCTACGAGCAGTACTTC.

This chain links TRBV20-1 with TRBJ2-7; 11 bases are shared with TRBD2. The CDR3 is made up of 19 amino acids. V was pared by 3 bases and J by 2 bases, with 18 bases of the junction left unmatched. Looked up from germline, CDR1 is DFQATT and CDR2 is SNEGSKA (reference sequence). The CDR3 nucleotides are TGCAGTGCTAGGGATGGTTCTAGCGGGAGGTGGGGGGCAACCTACGAGCAGTACTTC. Amino acids: CSARDGSSGRWGATYEQYF.